This entry lists 22 T cell receptor beta chains sequenced from one sample in a study of T cell responses to AZD1222 COVID-19 vaccine. TCRdb keeps only in-frame clones here, not all; method: immunoSEQ multiplex PCR. The table shows 100,000 to 150,000 clones, with about 87% occurring only once. Sequencing was performed on peripheral blood, taken on day 0 of AZD1222 vaccination. The receptors here all came from an adult in good health.

This clone was seen a single time. V and J are TRBV5-4 and TRBJ1-1; D is ambiguous. CDR1 is SGHNT, CDR2 YYREEE, per germline (reference sequence). The V end lost 4 bases, the J end lost 5 bases, and 12 bases lay between the germline ends. The CDR3 contains 13 residues. CDR3 amino acids: CASSLDRGTEAFF. The CDR3 DNA reads as TGTGCCAGCAGCCTAGATAGAGGGACTGAAGCTTTCTTT.

This chain connects TRBV5-1 to TRBJ1-1; D is unclear. Trimming stripped 0 bases from V and 5 bases from J, with 17 bases between. Per the germline V gene, CDR1 is SGHRS and CDR2 is YFSETQ. CDR3 length equals 16 residues. This CDR3 reads CASSLGILSSGTEAFF. The CDR3 DNA sequence: TGCGCCAGCAGCTTGGGCATCTTATCCTCGGGGACTGAAGCTTTCTTT.

In this sample, this clone turned up once. The rearrangement joins TRBV4-1 to TRBJ1-6; 7 nucleotides line up with TRBD1. V trimming: 4 bases; J trimming: 9 bases; junction bases outside the gene matches: 9. CDR1 and CDR2 (germline): MGHRA, YSYEKL. The CDR3 runs 15 residues. In DNA form, the CDR3 reads TGCGCCAGCAGCCTGAGACAGGGAGTTTTTTCACCCCTCCACTTT. Translated: CASSLRQGVFSPLHF.

The rearrangement joins TRBV7-8 to TRBJ2-3; a weak D match, TRBD1 (6 bases). This CDR3 comprises 13 residues. Germline CDR1 is SGHVS and CDR2 is FQNEAQ. V was pared by 2 bases and J by 4 bases, with 7 bases between. Here the CDR3 reads CASSLPGADTQYF. DNA for the CDR3: TGTGCCAGCAGCTTACCAGGGGCAGATACGCAGTATTTT.

The CDR3 region is CATSRGGTGRSYEQYF. The DNA for the CDR3 is TGTGCCACCAGCAGAGGCGGGACAGGGAGATCCTACGAGCAGTACTTC. The chain carries TRBV15 and TRBJ2-7; 9 nucleotides agree with TRBD1. Germline V gene sequence: CDR1 LNHNV, CDR2 YYDKDF (reference sequence). The CDR3 is 16 amino acids. The V and J ends lost 1 base and 1 base, in that order; junction bases with no gene match: 5.

The chain carries TRBV7-9 and TRBJ1-2; weak D call: TRBD1 (6 bases). The germline V gene has CDR1 SEHNR and CDR2 FQNEAQ (reference sequence). Between the trimmed V and J ends, which lost 1 base and 2 bases, there was a span of 8 bases. The CDR3 length is 14 residues. The CDR3 bases are TGTGCCAGCAGCTTAGGAACAGGGAACTATGGCTACACCTTC. Its protein is CASSLGTGNYGYTF.

The chain carries TRBV24-1 and TRBJ1-2, with 9 bases identical to TRBD1. CDR1 is KGHDR, CDR2 SFDVKD, per germline. Trimming took 2 bases from V and 2 from J; bases not matched to a gene: 5. The CDR3 runs 16 residues. In DNA form, the CDR3 reads TGTGCCACCAGTGATTCCCTAGGACAGGGGAACTATGGCTACACCTTC. This encodes CATSDSLGQGNYGYTF.

V usage is TRBV5-5 and J usage is TRBJ2-5; D is possibly TRBD2 (7 bases). The CDR3 sequence is 17 residues long. The V end lost 0 bases, the J end lost 1 base, and 16 bases lay between the germline ends. The V gene's germline CDR1 is SGHKS and CDR2 YYEKEE (reference sequence). The CDR3 DNA reads as TGTGCCAGCAGCTTGGTCAGTTCGGGGGGCCTCCAAGAGACCCAGTACTTC. Amino acid sequence: CASSLVSSGGLQETQYF.

This clone was detected only once. The rearrangement joins TRBV7-9 to TRBJ2-7; unclear D gene. The CDR3 spans 14 residues. V shed 5 bases and J shed 3 bases, with 14 bases lying between them. From germline, CDR1 is SEHNR and CDR2 FQNEAQ (reference sequence). Here the CDR3 reads CASSPSYAVYEQYF. In DNA form, the CDR3 reads TGTGCCAGCAGCCCCAGTTATGCGGTCTACGAGCAGTACTTC. The full variable domain, completed using reference TRBV7-9 and TRBJ2-7, is DTGVSQNPRHKITKRGQNVTFRCDPISEHNRLYWYRQTLGQGPEFLTYFQNEAQLEKSRLLSDRFSAERPKGSFSTLEIQRTEQGDSAMYLCASSPSYAVYEQYFGPGTRLTVT.

This rearrangement joins TRBV7-6 to TRBJ2-3; 8 bases line up with TRBD2. V lost 6 bases, J lost 4 bases, and 24 bases stayed unmatched. The germline CDR1 and CDR2 sequences are SGHVS and FNYEAQ. The CDR3 has 20 amino acids. The CDR3 region has the DNA TGTGCCAGCAGTTTCCCAAGCGGGGGAGCCACTCGGTATGCCCCAGATACGCAGTATTTT. Amino acid sequence: CASSFPSGGATRYAPDTQYF.

The rearrangement uses TRBV7-9 and TRBJ2-3; possibly TRBD2 for D (6 bases). The CDR3 is 16 residues long. V was trimmed by 5 bases and J by 1 base, leaving 16 bases between them. Germline CDR1 SEHNR, CDR2 FQNEAQ (reference sequence). The CDR3 sequence: CASSVAPGGGTDTQYF. The CDR3 nucleotides are TGTGCCAGCAGCGTTGCCCCGGGCGGGGGCACAGATACGCAGTATTTT.

J is TRBJ2-1 and V is TRBV28, with 10 positions matching TRBD2. Germline-derived CDR1 and CDR2 are MDHEN and SYDVKM. The CDR3 sequence is 19 residues long. Germline trimming cut 3 bases from V and 5 bases from J; bases unmatched to any gene: 16. CDR3: CASSFTAGGPKYENNEQFF. The DNA for the CDR3 is TGTGCCAGCAGTTTCACAGCGGGAGGGCCGAAGTATGAAAACAATGAGCAGTTCTTC.

The CDR3 is CAIVDSSSGNTIYF. The CDR3 nucleotides are TGTGCCATTGTGGACTCATCCTCTGGAAACACCATATATTTT. The chain combines TRBV28 with TRBJ1-3; D ambiguous. V lost 10 bases to trimming and J lost 0 bases, with 13 bases between them. The CDR3 has 14 amino acids. In germline, CDR1 is MDHEN, CDR2 SYDVKM.

J is TRBJ1-1 and V is TRBV11-2, with TRBD1 as a possible D gene (5 bases). Trimming left V 2 bases short and J 5 bases short, with 12 bases between. CDR1 is SGHAT, CDR2 FQNNGV, per germline. The CDR3 is 14 amino acids. CDR3 region: CASSLRQRRTEAFF. For the CDR3, the DNA is TGTGCCAGCAGCTTAAGACAGAGACGGACTGAAGCTTTCTTT.

V usage is TRBV7-9 and J usage is TRBJ1-2; D call uncertain. In germline, CDR1 is SEHNR, CDR2 FQNEAQ (reference sequence). CDR3 length equals 14 residues. V lost 1 base to trimming and J lost 2 bases, with 8 bases between them. The CDR3 sequence: CASSLDGMNYGYTF. CDR3 coding DNA: TGTGCCAGCAGCTTAGACGGCATGAACTATGGCTACACCTTC.

The chain is built from TRBV6-5 and TRBJ2-7; D unclear. Trimming took 0 bases from V and 1 from J, leaving 7 bases between them. The CDR3 is 14 residues long. CDR1 is MNHEY, CDR2 SVGAGI, per germline. The CDR3 coding sequence is TGTGCCAGCAGTTACTCGTTCGGTTCCTACGAGCAGTACTTC. Protein: CASSYSFGSYEQYF.

This chain links TRBV7-8 with TRBJ2-7; 7 bases align to TRBD1. The CDR3 extends over 15 amino acids. After removal of 5 bases from V and 0 bases from J, the junction contained 7 bases not matched to a gene. Per the germline V gene, CDR1 is SGHVS and CDR2 is FQNEAQ. CDR3 nucleotides: TGTGCCAGCAGCCCTTGGACAGGTAGCTCCTACGAGCAGTACTTC. Its protein is CASSPWTGSSYEQYF.

The chain combines TRBV21-1 with TRBJ1-3; the DNA was not compared with TRBD1, the D call given in the table. TRBV21-1 is designated a pseudogene. The CDR3 contains 16 residues. The CDR3 region has the DNA TGTGCCAGCAGCAAAAATCCAGGGAAATCAGGAAACACCATATATTTT. This translates into CASSKNPGKSGNTIYF.

V gene TRBV30 combines with J gene TRBJ1-2; D is undetermined. Germline V gene lookup returns CDR1 GTSNPN and CDR2 SVGIG (reference sequence). Trimming removed 0 bases from V and 1 base from J, with 9 bases in between. CDR3 length: 14 residues. CDR3: CAWSVNPRNYGYTF. CDR3 coding DNA: TGTGCCTGGAGTGTAAACCCCCGTAACTATGGCTACACCTTC.

The chain carries TRBV28 and TRBJ2-7, with 9 bases matching TRBD1. This CDR3 region has 14 residues. V was pared by 5 bases and J by 5 bases, with 7 bases of the junction left unmatched. Germline V gene data show CDR1 as MDHEN and CDR2 as SYDVKM. The CDR3 loop is CASSIRDRAHEQYF. In DNA, the CDR3 is TGTGCCAGCAGTATCCGGGACAGGGCCCACGAGCAGTACTTC.

This clone occurred once. The chain has TRBV2 and TRBJ2-7; the D gene is possibly TRBD2 (6 bases). CDR1 and CDR2 (germline): SNHLY, FYNNEI. CDR3 length: 14 amino acids. With 4 bases removed from V and 2 bases from J, the gap between germline ends came to 12 bases. In DNA, the CDR3 is TGTGCCAGCAGTGTGGGGACTCCACCCTACGAGCAGTACTTC. It is translated as CASSVGTPPYEQYF.

V gene TRBV9 combines with J gene TRBJ1-2; a possible D gene is TRBD1 (6 bases). The V end was cut by 3 bases, the J end by 5 bases, with 14 bases between. The CDR3 has 14 residues. Germline loops: CDR1 SGDLS, CDR2 YYNGEE. The CDR3 loop reads CASSDQQGRYGYTF. The CDR3 DNA reads as TGTGCCAGCAGCGATCAACAGGGAAGATATGGCTACACCTTC.